This T cell receptor beta chain was captured by sequencing in a study of cytotoxic CD8 clonotypes in ibrutinib-treated CLL. Whole-study context: Response sampling came at median roughly 12 months of treatment, ranging about 6 to 36 months.

Whole-study findings and limits: Clonality climbed at ibrutinib response, then dropped toward baseline at progression. Public clonotypes were seen rarely and were contracted or stable on treatment.

Trimming stripped 2 bases from V and 4 bases from J, with 15 bases between. CDR1 and CDR2 (germline): MNHNS, SASEGT. There are 15 residues in the CDR3. Concerning this clone itself: Its specificity is not known.

With cryopreserved PBMCs as the source, roughly 1.8 micrograms of genomic DNA went to TCR beta libraries. Sequenced by immunoSEQ multiplex PCR; TCRdb stores in-frame clones only, minus some. The table lists about 160,000 clones, more than 65% of them singletons. The source was PBMCs, collected after 12 months of ibrutinib treatment. This sequence joins TRBV6-1 and TRBJ2-7; D is uncertain. The source of this sequence is a human donor with chronic lymphocytic leukemia. Written as DNA, the CDR3 is TGTGCCAGCAGTGAAATTGGGAAGGCGAGATACGAGCAGTACTTC. It yields the protein CASSEIGKARYEQYF.